These 16 T cell receptor beta chains share one sample of origin, sequenced in a study of T cell repertoires in aging, cancer and after chemotherapy. Rearranged V-D-J TRB sequences were amplified with a mixed TRB-A/B primer pool. TCRdb reprocessed the multiplex PCR reads with MiXCR, giving one entry per CDR3 protein. This sample has more than 9,000 distinct CDR3 sequences, with approximately 30% found just once. The template was genomic DNA from peripheral blood, not RNA. Sequencing input: blood. The source is a human donor in good health.

Remarks on this clonotype: The junction and the germline gene differ at one end; a read error may be behind it. The rearrangement uses TRBV11-3 and TRBJ2-2, with TRBD2 identical over 8 bases. This CDR3 comprises 16 residues. CDR1 is SGHNT and CDR2 is YENEEA in the germline V gene. In DNA, the CDR3 is TGCGCCAGCAGCTTGGTAACGGGGGGGCCCACCGGGGAGCTGTTTTTT. It translates to CASSLVTGGPTGELFF.

The chain is built from TRBV19 and TRBJ1-1; D is perhaps TRBD1 (6 bases). CDR1 and CDR2 from the germline V gene are LNHDA and SQIVND (reference sequence). The CDR3 has 13 amino acids. Trimming took off 3 bases at V and 1 base at J, with 6 bases between the two ends. The CDR3 bases are TGTGCCAGTAGTATGGGACAGAACACTGAAGCTTTCTTT. Protein sequence: CASSMGQNTEAFF. The full variable domain, with the rest looked up from reference TRBV19 and TRBJ1-1, is DGGITQSPKYLFRKEGQNVTLSCEQNLNHDAMYWYRQDPGQGLRLIYYSQIVNDFQKGDIAEGYSVSREKKESFPLTVTSAQKNPTAFYLCASSMGQNTEAFFGQGTRLTVV.

This clonotype was seen a handful of times. This chain uses TRBV11-3 with TRBJ1-1, with TRBD1 identical over 7 bases. The CDR3 is made up of 14 amino acids. Trimming took 5 bases from V and 2 from J; bases not matched to a gene: 5. The germline V gene encodes CDR1 SGHNT and CDR2 YENEEA. CDR3 nucleotides: TGTGCCAGCAGCCAGACAGGGATTAACACTGAAGCTTTCTTT. Translated, it gives CASSQTGINTEAFF.

This clonotype was seen only a few times. This rearrangement joins TRBV27 to TRBJ2-1; 9 bases line up with TRBD2. This CDR3 spans 14 amino acids. Losses at the gene ends were 8 bases for V and 8 bases for J; bases not matched to a gene: 10. CDR1 and CDR2 from the germline V gene are MNHEY and SMNVEV (reference sequence). The DNA of the CDR3 is TGTGCCAGCCAGGTGGCGGGGGGGGGTCATGAGCAGTTCTTC. This gives the protein CASQVAGGGHEQFF.

This clonotype was detected only a few times. V gene TRBV10-3 combines with J gene TRBJ2-2, with 12 positions matching TRBD2. V dropped 6 bases and J dropped 1; count of bases not matched to a gene: 3. In germline, CDR1 is ENHRY, CDR2 SYGVKD. CDR3 length: 16 residues. The CDR3 reads CAISAGLAGNTGELFF. The CDR3 DNA follows: TGTGCCATCAGCGCGGGACTAGCGGGGAACACCGGGGAGCTGTTTTTT.

Points on this clonotype: A read error may be the cause here, since a much bigger clone is one base away. The chain couples TRBV11-3 to TRBJ2-7; 7 bases map to TRBD1. V lost 7 bases to trimming and J lost 1 base; unmatched junction nucleotides: 7. Germline V lookup: CDR1 SGHNT, CDR2 YENEEA. This CDR3 is 14 amino acids long. CDR3 sequence: CASIQWDRSYEQYF. The CDR3 nucleotides are TGTGCCAGCATCCAATGGGACAGATCCTACGAGCAGTACTTC.

The rearrangement uses TRBV27 and TRBJ1-2; D is ambiguous. This CDR3 is built from 15 residues. Germline V gene lookup returns CDR1 MNHEY and CDR2 SMNVEV (reference sequence). Trimming removed 3 bases at V and 4 bases at J, with 15 bases between. Here the CDR3 DNA reads TGTGCCAGCAGTTTTAGACTCCAGTCGATCTATGGCTACACCTTC. This translates into CASSFRLQSIYGYTF.

The CDR3 region is CASSPRTVSGANVLTF. The CDR3 DNA reads as TGTGCCAGCAGCCCCCGTACCGTCTCTGGGGCCAACGTCCTGACTTTC. This chain joins TRBV6-6 and TRBJ2-6; D not certain. Per germline, CDR1 MNHNY and CDR2 SVGAGI (reference sequence). This CDR3 spans 16 amino acids. The V end lost 6 bases, the J end lost 0 bases, and 12 bases lay between the germline ends.

J is TRBJ2-5 and V is TRBV28; 9 bases line up with TRBD1. The CDR3 is 15 amino acids. Germline values: CDR1 MDHEN, CDR2 SYDVKM. V shed 6 bases, J shed 2 bases, and the junction held 7 bases outside the gene matches. CDR3 DNA sequence: TGTGCCAGCAGGGAACAGGGGACAGGGCAAGAGACCCAGTACTTC. Its protein is CASREQGTGQETQYF. Together with reference TRBV28 and TRBJ2-5, the CDR3 gives the full variable domain: DVKVTQSSRYLVKRTGEKVFLECVQDMDHENMFWYRQDPGLGLRLIYFSYDVKMKEKGDIPEGYSVSREKKERFSLILESASTNQTSMYLCASREQGTGQETQYFGPGTRLLVL.

The chain employs TRBV6-2 or TRBV6-3 and TRBJ1-1; D is perhaps TRBD1 (5 bases). The CDR3 covers 14 residues. Trimming pared 2 bases from V and 1 base from J, leaving 8 bases between. The V gene's germline CDR1 is MNHEY and CDR2 SVGEGT. CDR3 residues: CASSYGAENTEAFF. The CDR3 nucleotides read TGTGCCAGCAGTTACGGGGCGGAGAACACTGAAGCTTTCTTT.

The chain couples TRBV5-6 to TRBJ2-7; TRBD2 might be the D (7 bases). V dropped 1 base and J dropped 5 bases, with 10 bases sitting between them. Germline V gene lookup returns CDR1 SGHDT and CDR2 YYEEEE. This CDR3 is 13 amino acids long. DNA for the CDR3: TGTGCCAGCAGCTTGATCGGGGGGCACGAGCAGTACTTC. Residues: CASSLIGGHEQYF.

The table lists this clonotype with a few counts. The rearrangement links TRBV19 to TRBJ2-7, with 9 bases lining up with TRBD2. Germline assignment: CDR1 LNHDA and CDR2 SQIVND (reference sequence). The CDR3 runs to 12 residues. V lost 6 bases and J lost 5; bases outside the gene matches: 2. The CDR3 sequence: CASSLAGNEQYF. As DNA, the CDR3 is TGTGCCAGTAGCCTAGCGGGAAACGAGCAGTACTTC.

V is TRBV6-1 and J is TRBJ2-1; tentatively, D is TRBD2 (5 bases). Trimming took off 7 bases at V and 6 bases at J, with 7 bases between the two ends. The CDR3 length is 11 residues. Germline-derived CDR1 and CDR2 are MNHNS and SASEGT. CDR3 protein: CASIRGNEQFF. In DNA, the CDR3 is TGTGCCAGCATACGGGGCAATGAGCAGTTCTTC.

In its sample, this clonotype ranks as medium-sized. V and J are TRBV19 and TRBJ1-6, with 8 bases aligning to TRBD1. V shed 6 bases and J 9 bases; nucleotides not matched to a gene: 4. The germline V gene has CDR1 LNHDA and CDR2 SQIVND (reference sequence). The CDR3 contains 13 residues. CDR3: CASRDRALSPLHF. CDR3 DNA sequence: TGTGCCAGTAGGGACAGGGCCCTTTCACCCCTCCACTTT.

By frequency in the sample, this clonotype is medium-sized. The chain employs TRBV29-1 and TRBJ2-3; D gene unclear. CDR1 SQVTM and CDR2 ANQGSEA come from the germline V gene. V was pared by 4 bases and J by 1 base, with 3 bases between. This CDR3 has 11 amino acids. The CDR3 DNA sequence: TGCAGCGTTGTTGGCACAGATACGCAGTATTTT. Translation gives CSVVGTDTQYF.

This chain links TRBV7-6 with TRBJ2-3; 11 bases match TRBD2. The CDR3 is 13 amino acids. J lost 15 bases, V lost 1 base, and 6 bases had no gene match. From germline, CDR1 is SGHVS and CDR2 FNYEAQ. The CDR3 sequence: CASSLELAGGAYF. In nucleotides, the CDR3 is TGTGCCAGCAGCTTAGAGCTAGCGGGGGGTGCATATTTT.